This T cell receptor beta chain was sequenced in a study of cytomegalovirus exposure and HLA in healthy donors. Study at large: The use of the same platform for the 110 or so validation repertoires and the 550 to 850 first-cohort repertoires was reported by a later analysis.

Trimming cost V 8 bases and J 3 bases, with 8 bases left between them. CDR1 MNHNY and CDR2 SVGAGI come from the germline V gene (reference sequence). The CDR3 totals 12 residues. Here immunoSEQ multiplex PCR was the method, and the copy in TCRdb shows in-frame clones only, minus some. This repertoire shows about 220,000 clones, under 95% found once; its top ten account for 1.1%. The source is a young woman in good health and CMV-seronegative. The source material was PBMCs. The chain carries TRBV6-6 and TRBJ1-3; possible D gene TRBD1, 5 bases. Written as DNA, the CDR3 is TGTGCCAGCGGGGGGATTGGAAACACCATATATTTT. Translation: CASGGIGNTIYF.